The sequence of this T cell receptor beta chain was determined in a study of vaccination and CD4 T cells after COVID-19. Study in general: There were two doses of either BNT162b2 or mRNA-1273 vaccine given to participants.

Comment on this clonotype: The antigen remains undetermined.

The time point here: late sampling 161 to 241 days after vaccination in a few convalescent patients. Treatment defined: roughly 10-day PBMC culture with coronavirus spike peptide pools or control peptides (ViraFEST assay). There are 15 residues in the CDR3. Trimming cost V 3 bases and J 6 bases, with 15 bases left between them. Germline V lookup: CDR1 DFQATT, CDR2 SNEGSKA (reference sequence). Cultured CD4+ T cells had their DNA profiled by the Oncomine TCR Beta short-read assay. TCRdb re-analysed the PCR reads in MiXCR, keeping a single row per CDR3 protein. The sample has around 23,000 distinct CDR3 sequences, approximately 30% seen once.

Sample: CD4+ T cells from blood, cultured in vitro, taken about 7 months after SARS-CoV-2 vaccination. This sequence originates from a human donor who had recovered from COVID-19. The V call is TRBV20-1, the J call TRBJ1-6; no firm D call. The CDR3 loop reads CSARKAVSFNSPLHF. The CDR3 DNA reads TGCAGTGCTAGGAAGGCCGTTAGCTTTAATTCACCCCTCCACTTT.